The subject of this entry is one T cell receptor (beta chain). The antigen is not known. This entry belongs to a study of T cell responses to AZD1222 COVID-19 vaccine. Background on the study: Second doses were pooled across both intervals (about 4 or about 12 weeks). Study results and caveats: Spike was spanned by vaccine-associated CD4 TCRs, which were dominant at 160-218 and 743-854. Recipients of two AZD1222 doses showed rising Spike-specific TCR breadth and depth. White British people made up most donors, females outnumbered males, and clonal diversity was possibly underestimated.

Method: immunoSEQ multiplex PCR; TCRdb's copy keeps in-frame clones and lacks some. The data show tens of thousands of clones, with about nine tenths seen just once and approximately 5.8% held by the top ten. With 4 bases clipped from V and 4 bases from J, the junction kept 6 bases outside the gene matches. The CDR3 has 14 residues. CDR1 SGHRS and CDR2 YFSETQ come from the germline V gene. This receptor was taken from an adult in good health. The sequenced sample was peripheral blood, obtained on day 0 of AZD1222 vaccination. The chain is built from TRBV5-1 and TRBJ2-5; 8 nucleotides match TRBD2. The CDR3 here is CASSLREVGETQYF. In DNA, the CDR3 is TGCGCCAGCAGCCTGCGGGAGGTGGGAGAGACCCAGTACTTC.